This paragraph covers one T cell receptor (beta chain) sequence. Its binding antigen is unknown. Per-base quality was not reported, and no clone a single base away is much larger than it. Other DNA sequences in this specimen translate into the identical CDR3. TCRbeta CDR3 regions were sequenced with the immunoSEQ Assay. After extraction, genomic DNA underwent amplification by bias-controlled multiplex PCR, followed by high-throughput sequencing. From the authors' description of their analysis: To quantify the absolute abundance of every unique TCRbeta CDR3 region, sequences were collapsed and filtered. T cell fraction was estimated by normalization of TCRbeta template counts to usable DNA, with usable DNA being measured through amplification of reference genes present in all nucleated cells. Repertoire TCRs were annotated as SARS-CoV-2-specific when V gene, CDR3 amino acid sequence and J gene were exactly matched to a known reactive TCR set. The reference SARS-CoV-2 TCR set was obtained from MIRA and was filtered for enrichment in COVID-19-positive ImmuneCODE repertoires, whereby public or cross-reactive TCRs were removed. Using the MIRA antigens, annotated TCRs were further analysed by specific ORF or by position within an ORF. Breadth was defined as annotated unique rearrangements over total unique productive rearrangements; depth was the summed frequency of those rearrangements. Two-sided Wilcoxon rank-sum tests were used to compare TCR breadth between groups. Sourced from immuneACCESS, this table was stored by TCRdb with only in-frame sequences that have V and J called. A share of the clones is absent; for the studies checked, an unresolved V gene accounts for under half, and the remainder has no known explanation. D and trimming were read from the DNA, whereas the V and J calls and clone size are those reported in that table. This sample is represented by 440,000 or so clones; 80% to 95% of them were singletons. The top ten clonotypes cover roughly 3.9% of the sample.

This sample is part of a study of Ad26.COV2.S vaccination and SARS-CoV-2 variants (dated by TCRdb to the early 2020s). The study in broad terms: Vaccine-arm donors were drawn from COV1001, a multicentre, randomized, double-blind, placebo-controlled phase I-IIa trial of Ad26.COV2.S in healthy adults. Ad26.COV2.S was given intramuscularly at 5x10^10 or 1x10^11 viral particles, as a single shot or as two shots 56 days apart. The specificity and breadth of SARS-CoV-2-reactive T cell receptors after Ad26.COV2.S vaccination were assessed by TCRbeta repertoire sequencing. A total of about 30 samples were included in the TCR-sequenced set, comprising 19 Ad26.COV2.S vaccine recipients, 5 placebo recipients and 8 SARS-CoV-2 convalescent individuals. Trial participants were randomized into five groups of five: low-dose or high-dose Ad26.COV2.S given once or twice, or placebo on both occasions. Blinding of investigators to trial group allocation was maintained during experiments and outcome assessment.

Inclusive of the bounding cysteine and phenylalanine, the CDR3 is 17 residues long. Only the CDR3 portion is preserved as DNA: 51 bases, with reading frame beginning at the first base. CDR1 LGHNA and CDR2 YSLEER are derived from the germline V gene. V is reduced by 0 bases and J by 0 bases, leaving a spacing of 12 bases between them. The paper's findings and limits, for the study overall: The authors noted that total T cell responses may have been underestimated by the TCR breadth and depth analyses. The study was not powered for comparison of responses between vaccine doses or regimens. Ad26.COV2.S recipients had higher spike-specific TCR breadth than placebo recipients (P = 0.0014). After vaccination, substantial breadth of spike-specific CD8+ and CD4+ T cell responses was reported. Non-spike TCR breadth was comparable between vaccine and placebo recipients, consistent with the vaccine containing only spike.

What the treatment or condition label conveys for this sample: around 19 received Ad26.COV2.S at low or high dose, single or two shots; five or six received placebo; per-sample allocation not given. Repertoires of vaccine and placebo recipients were sequenced from samples collected on day 63 after the first injection. Between 29 July and 7 August 2020, Cohort 1b enrolled 20 to 30 adults aged 18-55 years at one site in Boston, USA. Ad26.COV2.S was a replication-incompetent adenovirus type 26 vector that expressed a prefusion-stabilized SARS-CoV-2 spike protein derived from the original Wuhan strain.

The rearrangement joined TRBV4-3 to TRBJ2-1; TRBD2 could be the D gene, as 5 bases match. This clonotype originated in a person aged 18 to 65 who received the Ad26.COV2.S COVID-19 vaccine or a placebo. The starting material was peripheral blood, obtained in a trial of Ad26.COV2.S vaccine versus placebo. The nucleotide sequence reads as follows: TGCGCCAGCAGCCAAGATCTGGCGGGCCGCTCCTACAATGAGCAGTTCTTC. It encodes CASSQDLAGRSYNEQFF.